The 21 T cell receptor beta chains listed next were all sequenced from one sample in a study of T cells in localized non-small cell lung cancer. Assay used: immunoSEQ multiplex PCR; TCRdb lists only in-frame clones, some missing. The table has 90,000 to 95,000 clones, roughly 90% seen once. Source: PBMCs, taken before any cancer treatment. The receptors here all came from a woman aged 35-70 years with stage II squamous cell lung carcinoma.

This chain uses TRBV2 with TRBJ2-3, with 8 bases lining up with TRBD2. The CDR3 consists of 14 residues. Germline values: CDR1 SNHLY, CDR2 FYNNEI. V trimming: 7 bases; J trimming: 3 bases; junction bases outside the gene matches: 6. The CDR3 is CASMRGEVTDTQYF. CDR3 bases: TGTGCCAGCATGCGGGGGGAGGTAACAGATACGCAGTATTTT.

Only one count was recorded for this clone. The chain is built from TRBV12-5 and TRBJ2-2; 8 bases fit TRBD1. Trimming at V came to 1 base and at J to 4 bases, leaving 5 bases not matched to a gene. The CDR3 spans 16 residues. Germline V gives CDR1 LGHNT, CDR2 FRNRAP. The CDR3 nucleotides are TGTGCTAGTGGTTTGGGGACAGGGAGGTCCACCGGGGAGCTGTTTTTT. It translates to CASGLGTGRSTGELFF.

The rearrangement joins TRBV5-4 to TRBJ2-7; D unresolved. In germline, CDR1 is SGHNT, CDR2 YYREEE (reference sequence). Trimming removed 4 bases at V and 6 bases at J, with 20 bases between. The CDR3 runs to 15 residues. CDR3 sequence reads: CASSGSNRATLEQYF. CDR3 sequence (DNA): TGTGCCAGCAGCGGATCAAACCGGGCGACTCTCGAGCAGTACTTC.

The rearrangement uses TRBV28 and TRBJ1-2; D may be TRBD1 (6 bases). Germline V gene lookup returns CDR1 MDHEN and CDR2 SYDVKM. The CDR3 contains 15 residues. Trimming cost V 6 bases and J 6 bases, with 20 bases left between them. CDR3 region: CASRKGGPGADGYTF. The CDR3 DNA is TGTGCCAGCAGAAAGGGGGGTCCAGGGGCGGATGGCTACACCTTC.

This clone was picked up one time. The chain has TRBV25-1 and TRBJ2-1; 9 bases fit TRBD1. Germline V gives CDR1 MGHDK, CDR2 SYGVNS. The CDR3 has 16 residues. V trimming: 3 bases; J trimming: 7 bases; junction bases outside the gene matches: 10. In nucleotides, the CDR3 is TGTGCCAGCAGTGACCCCGGGACAGGGCAGGGAAATGAGCAGTTCTTC. This codes for CASSDPGTGQGNEQFF.

The chain recombines TRBV2 with TRBJ2-7, with D possibly TRBD2 on 7 matching bases. The CDR3 length is 13 residues. The V end lost 8 bases, the J end lost 7 bases, and 18 bases lay between the germline ends. Looked up from germline, CDR1 is SNHLY and CDR2 is FYNNEI. CDR3 DNA: TGTGCCAGCGAGACAGGCCCGGGGGGTGAGCAGTACTTC. This sequence encodes CASETGPGGEQYF. Full variable domain (rest looked up from reference TRBV2 and TRBJ2-7): EPEVTQTPSHQVTQMGQEVILRCVPISNHLYFYWYRQILGQKVEFLVSFYNNEISEKSEIFDDQFSVERPDGSNFTLKIRSTKLEDSAMYFCASETGPGGEQYFGPGTRLTVT.

The CDR3 DNA follows: TGTGCCAGCAGCTTGGGCCAGTTCCCAGAGACCCAGTACTTC. Its protein product is CASSLGQFPETQYF. The chain has TRBV5-4 and TRBJ2-5, with unresolved D. V was trimmed by 0 bases and J by 4 bases, leaving 10 bases between them. Germline V CDR1 and CDR2: SGHNT, YYREEE (reference sequence). The CDR3 extends over 14 amino acids. The full variable domain, completed using reference TRBV5-4 and TRBJ2-5, is ETGVTQSPTHLIKTRGQQVTLRCSSQSGHNTVSWYQQALGQGPQFIFQYYREEENGRGNFPPRFSGLQFPNYSSELNVNALELDDSALYLCASSLGQFPETQYFGPGTRLLVL.

V usage is TRBV14 and J usage is TRBJ1-2; 8 positions match TRBD1. Per germline, CDR1 SGHDN and CDR2 FVKESK. The CDR3 spans 13 residues. The V and J ends lost 6 bases and 6 bases, in that order; junction bases with no gene match: 6. The CDR3 region has the DNA TGTGCCAGCAGGGTCCAGGGGGCAAATGGCTACACCTTC. The encoded protein is CASRVQGANGYTF. Variable domain in full (rest from reference TRBV14 and TRBJ1-2): EAGVTQFPSHSVIEKGQTVTLRCDPISGHDNLYWYRRVMGKEIKFLLHFVKESKQDESGMPNNRFLAERTGGTYSTLKVQPAELEDSGVYFCASRVQGANGYTFGSGTRLTVV.

The chain carries TRBV19 and TRBJ2-7; TRBD2 agrees at 11 bases. This CDR3 region has 13 residues. Per germline, CDR1 LNHDA and CDR2 SQIVND (reference sequence). Unmatched junction bases numbered 10, after V lost 11 bases and J lost 7 bases. This chain's CDR3 is CAAKASGGREQYF. The CDR3 region has the DNA TGTGCCGCCAAGGCTAGCGGGGGGAGGGAGCAGTACTTC.

The rearrangement uses TRBV6-5 and TRBJ1-1; D unclear. Germline CDR1 MNHEY, CDR2 SVGAGI. This CDR3 spans 13 amino acids. With 6 bases removed from V and 3 bases from J, the gap between germline ends came to 11 bases. CDR3 nucleotide sequence: TGTGCCAGCAGCCGACTCTTGTACACTGAAGCTTTCTTT. Amino acid sequence: CASSRLLYTEAFF.

The table lists this clone with a count of one. The genes are TRBV28 and TRBJ2-7; perhaps D is TRBD1 or TRBD2 (5 bases each). V was trimmed by 3 bases and J by 2 bases, leaving 14 bases between them. There are 15 residues in the CDR3. Per the germline V gene, CDR1 is MDHEN and CDR2 is SYDVKM. The CDR3 nucleotides read TGTGCCAGCAGTTTTATGGGACGTCACCCCTACGAGCAGTACTTC. This translates into CASSFMGRHPYEQYF.

The genes are TRBV4-1 and TRBJ1-1; a possible D gene is TRBD1 (5 bases). The CDR3 sequence is 12 residues long. V was trimmed by 4 bases and J by 8 bases, leaving 11 bases between them. CDR1 and CDR2 (germline): MGHRA, YSYEKL. This chain's CDR3 is CASSPEGQEAFF. For the CDR3, the DNA is TGCGCCAGCAGCCCCGAGGGGCAGGAAGCTTTCTTT.

This rearrangement joins TRBV7-9 to TRBJ2-1; TRBD1 matches 9 bases. This CDR3 region has 15 residues. V lost 7 bases to trimming and J lost 0 bases; unmatched junction nucleotides: 4. Germline CDR1 and CDR2: SEHNR and FQNEAQ (reference sequence). CDR3 nucleotides: TGTGCCAGCAACAGGGGGCAGGGCTCCTACAATGAGCAGTTCTTC. Its protein product is CASNRGQGSYNEQFF. The whole variable domain, remainder taken from reference TRBV7-9 and TRBJ2-1, is DTGVSQNPRHKITKRGQNVTFRCDPISEHNRLYWYRQTLGQGPEFLTYFQNEAQLEKSRLLSDRFSAERPKGSFSTLEIQRTEQGDSAMYLCASNRGQGSYNEQFFGPGTRLTVL.

CDR3 protein: CASSFGDGEKLFF. The CDR3 DNA sequence: TGTGCCAGCAGCTTCGGGGATGGTGAAAAACTGTTTTTT. V gene TRBV5-6 combines with J gene TRBJ1-4; no firm D call. CDR1 is SGHDT, CDR2 YYEEEE, per germline. The V and J ends lost 2 bases and 7 bases respectively, with 9 bases between them. The length of the CDR3 is 13 residues.

The rearrangement links TRBV5-4 to TRBJ2-3, with D unclear. The CDR3 has 15 residues. Trimming removed 4 bases from V and 0 bases from J, with 12 bases in between. The germline V gene has CDR1 SGHNT and CDR2 YYREEE (reference sequence). This CDR3 is CASSLTPASTDTQYF. The DNA for the CDR3 is TGTGCCAGCAGCCTTACCCCTGCTAGCACAGATACGCAGTATTTT.

This clone was seen once. The gene calls are TRBV5-1 and TRBJ1-1; D unresolved. The CDR3 is 14 residues long. The V and J ends lost 0 bases and 7 bases respectively, with 13 bases between them. CDR1 is SGHRS, CDR2 YFSETQ, per germline. Written as DNA, the CDR3 is TGCGCCAGCAGCTTGGAACTGAACCCCAGTGAAGCTTTCTTT. This gives the protein CASSLELNPSEAFF.

For this clone: One end of the junction fails to match germline, which may point to a read error. The rearrangement uses TRBV7-2 and TRBJ2-5; the D call may be TRBD1 or TRBD2 (5 bases each). The CDR3 contains 15 residues. Germline V CDR1 and CDR2: SGHTA, FQGNSA. The CDR3 region is CASSLAGTGRKTQYF. CDR3 nucleotide sequence: TGTGCCAGCAGCCTAGCCGGGACCGGGCGGAAGACCCAGTACTTC.

In this sample, this clone turned up once. V is TRBV9 and J is TRBJ1-1, with 8 nucleotides matching TRBD1. The ends lost 3 bases at V and 5 bases at J; junction bases unmatched: 15. Germline V gene lookup returns CDR1 SGDLS and CDR2 YYNGEE. The CDR3 contains 17 residues. As DNA, the CDR3 is TGTGCCAGCAGCGGACATCTCTCGTGGACAGGGAAGACTGAAGCTTTCTTT. The encoded protein is CASSGHLSWTGKTEAFF.

This clone was observed a single time. The chain has TRBV11-3 and TRBJ2-2; D possibly uses TRBD1 or TRBD2 (7 bases each). The V and J ends lost 5 bases and 3 bases respectively, with 16 bases between them. This CDR3 contains 16 residues. Germline V gives CDR1 SGHNT, CDR2 YENEEA. This CDR3 reads CASSPGGGGDTGELFF. CDR3 DNA: TGTGCCAGCAGCCCAGGGGGGGGCGGCGACACCGGGGAGCTGTTTTTT. Complete variable domain (other parts from reference TRBV11-3 and TRBJ2-2): EAGVVQSPRYKIIEKKQPVAFWCNPISGHNTLYWYLQNLGQGPELLIRYENEEAVDDSQLPKDRFSAERLKGVDSTLKIQPAELGDSAVYLCASSPGGGGDTGELFFGEGSRLTVL.

This clone was counted a single time. This CDR3 reads CASSVGNQPQHF. In nucleotides, the CDR3 is TGTGCCAGCAGCGTCGGGAATCAGCCCCAGCATTTT. This sequence joins TRBV9 and TRBJ1-5; no clear D gene. Germline loops: CDR1 SGDLS, CDR2 YYNGEE. The V end lost 2 bases, the J end lost 4 bases, and 4 bases lay between the germline ends. The CDR3 spans 12 residues.

The chain joins TRBV5-1 to TRBJ1-3; D gene unclear. Trimming pared 5 bases from V and 4 bases from J, leaving 10 bases between. Per the germline V gene, CDR1 is SGHRS and CDR2 is YFSETQ. The CDR3 runs to 13 residues. The CDR3 coding sequence is TGCGCCAGCAGTCTTCGGCGGGGAAACACCATATATTTT. It codes for CASSLRRGNTIYF.